The 19 T cell receptor beta chains below come from one sample, sequenced in a study of blood T cell repertoires in COVID-19. Produced via immunoSEQ multiplex PCR; TCRdb's table is partial and in-frame only. The sample comprises a few hundred thousand clones, around 89% of which are singletons, and 1.2% rests with the top ten. Sequencing input: PBMCs or T cells enriched from blood (not recorded which). Receptors originate from a middle-aged woman with acute COVID-19.

V usage is TRBV5-1 and J usage is TRBJ2-7; D not certain. The CDR3 length is 14 residues. From germline, CDR1 is SGHRS and CDR2 YFSETQ. Trimming left V 3 bases short and J 1 base short, with 11 bases between. Here the CDR3 DNA reads TGCGCCAGCAGCTCTTCAACCAGTTCCTACGAGCAGTACTTC. As protein: CASSSSTSSYEQYF. Based on the CDR3 plus reference TRBV5-1 and TRBJ2-7, the full variable domain is KAGVTQTPRYLIKTRGQQVTLSCSPISGHRSVSWYQQTPGQGLQFLFEYFSETQRNKGNFPGRFSGRQFSNSRSEMNVSTLELGDSALYLCASSSSTSSYEQYFGPGTRLTVT.

The chain joins TRBV15 to TRBJ2-2, with D tentatively TRBD1 (6 bases). V was trimmed by 0 bases and J by 8 bases, leaving 10 bases between them. CDR1 and CDR2 from the germline V gene are LNHNV and YYDKDF (reference sequence). CDR3 length: 14 amino acids. Written as DNA, the CDR3 is TGTGCCACCAGCAGAGATGGGGGCAGTGGGGAGCTGTTTTTT. Encoded protein: CATSRDGGSGELFF. The whole variable domain, remainder taken from reference TRBV15 and TRBJ2-2, is DAMVIQNPRYQVTQFGKPVTLSCSQTLNHNVMYWYQQKSSQAPKLLFHYYDKDFNNEADTPDNFQSRRPNTSFCFLDIRSPGLGDTAMYLCATSRDGGSGELFFGEGSRLTVL.

The V and J genes are TRBV14 and TRBJ1-1; 8 bases map to TRBD1. The length of the CDR3 is 14 residues. Germline CDR1 SGHDN, CDR2 FVKESK. The ends lost 4 bases at V and 4 bases at J; junction bases unmatched: 5. The CDR3: CASSPGGWGTEAFF. For the CDR3, the DNA is TGTGCCAGCAGCCCAGGGGGCTGGGGCACTGAAGCTTTCTTT.

For this clone: The identical CDR3 is also encoded by other nucleotide sequences in the sample. This sequence joins TRBV18 and TRBJ2-1, with TRBD2 matching 16 bases. Trimming took 3 bases from V and 6 from J; bases not matched to a gene: 5. The CDR3 totals 17 residues. Germline V gene data show CDR1 as KGHSH and CDR2 as LQKENI. The CDR3 is CASSPGLAGGPINEQFF. The CDR3 nucleotides read TGTGCCAGCTCACCGGGACTAGCGGGAGGGCCTATCAATGAGCAGTTCTTC.

The chain links TRBV3-1 (or the pseudogene TRBV3-2) to TRBJ2-1; 7 bases match TRBD2. Trimming at V came to 3 bases and at J to 10 bases, leaving 12 bases not matched to a gene. Germline CDR1 reads LGHDT; CDR2 reads YNNKEL (reference sequence). CDR3 length equals 15 residues. The CDR3 nucleotides are TGTGCCAGCAGCCAGGGGCGGGAGCGGTTTCGGGAGCAGTTCTTC. This codes for CASSQGRERFREQFF.

This clone was found once. The rearrangement links TRBV18 to TRBJ2-2, with D perhaps matching TRBD1 (6 bases). The germline V and J ends were trimmed by 0 bases and 1 base, with 12 bases remaining between them. The germline V gene encodes CDR1 KGHSH and CDR2 LQKENI. CDR3 length equals 17 residues. The CDR3 region has the DNA TGTGCCAGCTCACCACCCGGACAGTCGATGAACACCGGGGAGCTGTTTTTT. Translated: CASSPPGQSMNTGELFF.

This chain joins TRBV5-1 and TRBJ2-5, with 7 bases identical to TRBD2. J gave up 1 base and V 0 bases, and 3 bases lay outside the gene matches. Germline V lookup: CDR1 SGHRS, CDR2 YFSETQ. This CDR3 region has 15 residues. This chain's CDR3 is CASSLAPSGQETQYF. In nucleotides, the CDR3 is TGCGCCAGCAGCTTGGCGCCTAGCGGCCAAGAGACCCAGTACTTC.

The genes are TRBV28 and TRBJ2-7; TRBD2 agrees at 9 bases. This CDR3 is built from 14 residues. CDR1 and CDR2 from the germline V gene are MDHEN and SYDVKM. V was pared by 3 bases and J by 5 bases, with 5 bases of the junction left unmatched. The CDR3 DNA is TGTGCCAGCAGTTTGGCGGGAGGGAGCCACGAGCAGTACGTC. Translation gives CASSLAGGSHEQYV.

V gene TRBV2 combines with J gene TRBJ2-7; 9 nucleotides agree with TRBD1. The CDR3 extends over 15 amino acids. V shed 3 bases and J 6 bases; nucleotides not matched to a gene: 9. Germline assignment: CDR1 SNHLY and CDR2 FYNNEI. The CDR3 reads CASSEYRDRVSEQYF. DNA for the CDR3: TGTGCCAGCAGTGAGTACCGGGACAGGGTATCCGAGCAGTACTTC.

The chain joins TRBV28 to TRBJ1-2; D remains ambiguous. The CDR3 runs 13 residues. CDR1 and CDR2 (germline): MDHEN, SYDVKM. V lost 4 bases and J lost 7, with 13 bases in between. CDR3 DNA sequence: TGTGCCAGCAGTTCCCCGGCTAGAGGTGGCTACACCTTC. Protein product: CASSSPARGGYTF.

This chain connects TRBV5-1 to TRBJ1-3; unclear D gene. V was cut by 1 base and J by 3 bases, with 14 bases left in between. The CDR3 covers 16 residues. Germline V gives CDR1 SGHRS, CDR2 YFSETQ. CDR3 region: CASSLQNLRFGNTIYF. The CDR3 bases are TGCGCCAGCAGCTTGCAAAATCTTAGATTTGGAAACACCATATATTTT. Using reference TRBV5-1 and TRBJ1-3 for the parts outside the CDR3, the full variable domain is KAGVTQTPRYLIKTRGQQVTLSCSPISGHRSVSWYQQTPGQGLQFLFEYFSETQRNKGNFPGRFSGRQFSNSRSEMNVSTLELGDSALYLCASSLQNLRFGNTIYFGEGSWLTVV.

The V gene is TRBV14, the J gene TRBJ2-1; TRBD1 is a possible D gene (5 bases). Germline-derived CDR1 and CDR2 are SGHDN and FVKESK. Trimming took off 1 base at V and 8 bases at J, with 9 bases between the two ends. CDR3 length: 13 amino acids. CDR3 sequence: CASSQVIGDEQFF. CDR3 bases: TGTGCCAGCAGCCAAGTAATAGGGGATGAGCAGTTCTTC.

The chain carries TRBV14 and TRBJ2-7; 8 bases agree with TRBD1. The CDR3 runs to 13 residues. Germline assignment: CDR1 SGHDN and CDR2 FVKESK. Germline trimming cut 2 bases from V and 6 bases from J; bases unmatched to any gene: 3. CDR3 DNA sequence: TGTGCCAGCAGCCAACAAGACAGGGGCGAGCAGTACGTC. Its protein is CASSQQDRGEQYV.

V gene TRBV6-5 combines with J gene TRBJ1-2; 8 bases align to TRBD1. Looked up from germline, CDR1 is MNHEY and CDR2 is SVGAGI. The CDR3 covers 15 residues. The junction had 10 bases not matched to a gene; V was cut back by 6 bases and J by 4 bases. CDR3 region: CASRETGAGTYGYTF. CDR3 coding DNA: TGTGCCAGCAGGGAGACAGGGGCCGGGACCTATGGCTACACCTTC.

The V gene is TRBV11-3, the J gene TRBJ1-2; perhaps TRBD1 as D (6 bases). CDR1 is SGHNT and CDR2 is YENEEA in the germline V gene. Trimming left V 2 bases short and J 8 bases short, with 15 bases between. The CDR3 has 14 residues. The CDR3, as DNA: TGTGCCAGCAGCTTACAAGCCAGGGGCGGAGGCTACACCTTC. Protein product: CASSLQARGGGYTF.

To note about this clone: The identical CDR3 is also encoded by other nucleotide sequences in the sample. The rearrangement uses TRBV30 and TRBJ2-7, with D maybe TRBD1 (5 bases). This CDR3 contains 12 residues. From germline, CDR1 is GTSNPN and CDR2 SVGIG (reference sequence). Trimming took 1 base from V and 4 from J, leaving 8 bases between them. Here the CDR3 reads CAWSGTGYEQYV. The DNA for the CDR3 is TGTGCCTGGAGTGGTACAGGTTACGAGCAGTACGTC.

The chain is built from TRBV4-2 and TRBJ2-7; 7 bases align to TRBD2. V lost 0 bases and J lost 3; bases outside the gene matches: 5. There are 15 residues in the CDR3. The germline V gene encodes CDR1 LGHNA and CDR2 YNFKEQ. This CDR3 reads CASSQDRRGIYEQYF. The CDR3 DNA reads as TGTGCCAGCAGCCAAGATCGGCGGGGGATCTACGAGCAGTACTTC.

V gene TRBV24-1 combines with J gene TRBJ1-3; D not certain. Deletions cut 3 bases from V and 1 base from J, with 9 bases between. Germline V CDR1 and CDR2: KGHDR, SFDVKD. The CDR3 consists of 15 residues. The chain's CDR3 is CATSDTRSSGNTIYF. The CDR3 DNA reads TGTGCCACCAGTGATACCCGGAGTTCTGGAAACACCATATATTTT.

The chain combines TRBV9 with TRBJ1-1; D is perhaps TRBD1 (5 bases). The CDR3 contains 12 residues. Trimming pared 3 bases from V and 6 bases from J, leaving 9 bases between. CDR1 is SGDLS and CDR2 is YYNGEE in the germline V gene. The CDR3 nucleotides are TGTGCCAGCAGCGCATCAGGGCCTGAAGCTTTCTTT. Protein product: CASSASGPEAFF.